This T cell receptor (beta chain) derives from a study of blood T cell repertoires in COVID-19. The overall study: Collection of acute and convalescent COVID-19 samples took place in the United States, Italy and Spain. T cells, B-cell-depleted T cells, or PBMCs provided the cDNA or gDNA that served as material.

Authors' analysis steps: Researchers report that nucleated cell counts were estimated from reference gene primer amplification. The assay was immunoSEQ multiplex PCR, and TCRdb's table has in-frame clones only and misses some. The V and J calls and clone size come from that table; D and trimming were worked out from the DNA. This repertoire shows 9,500 to 11,000 clones, about 85% found once; its top ten account for approximately 24%. Germline V gives CDR1 SGHKS, CDR2 YYEKEE (reference sequence). Trimming removed 1 base from V and 7 bases from J; junction bases left unmatched: 6. The CDR3 covers 15 residues.

The genes are TRBV5-5 and TRBJ2-2, with 8 bases matching TRBD1. This receptor was taken from a man aged 25 to 45 with active or convalescent COVID-19. Sequenced: peripheral blood. CDR3 sequence (DNA): TGTGCCAGCAGCTTGCACAGGGGGTTGAGCGGGGAGCTGTTTTTT. Protein: CASSLHRGLSGELFF.